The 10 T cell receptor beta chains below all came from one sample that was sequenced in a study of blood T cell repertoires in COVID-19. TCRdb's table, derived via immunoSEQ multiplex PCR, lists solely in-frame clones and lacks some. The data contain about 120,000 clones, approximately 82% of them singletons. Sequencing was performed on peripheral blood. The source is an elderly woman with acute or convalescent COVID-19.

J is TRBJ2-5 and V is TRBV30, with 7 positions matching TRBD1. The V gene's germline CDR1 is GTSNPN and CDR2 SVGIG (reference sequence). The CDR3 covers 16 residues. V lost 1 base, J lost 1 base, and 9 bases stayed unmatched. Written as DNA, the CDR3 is TGTGCCTGGAGTGCAGGGACAGCTGGGTTCCAAGAGACCCAGTACTTC. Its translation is CAWSAGTAGFQETQYF.

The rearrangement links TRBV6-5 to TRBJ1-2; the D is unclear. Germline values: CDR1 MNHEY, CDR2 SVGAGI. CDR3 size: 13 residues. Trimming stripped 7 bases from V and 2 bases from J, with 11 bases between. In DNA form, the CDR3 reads TGTGCCAGCAACCTGTCGAGGAACTATGGCTACACCTTC. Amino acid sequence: CASNLSRNYGYTF.

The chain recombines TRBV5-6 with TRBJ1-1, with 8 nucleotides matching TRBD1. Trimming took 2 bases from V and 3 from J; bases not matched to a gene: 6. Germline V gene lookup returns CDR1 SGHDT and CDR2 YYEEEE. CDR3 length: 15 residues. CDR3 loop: CASSLLDREDTEAFF. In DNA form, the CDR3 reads TGTGCCAGCAGCTTACTGGACAGGGAGGACACTGAAGCTTTCTTT.

The CDR3 region is CASSLGTRSTDTQYF. CDR3 DNA: TGCGCCAGCAGCCTAGGGACACGTAGCACAGATACGCAGTATTTT. The chain employs TRBV5-1 and TRBJ2-3; possibly TRBD1 for D (6 bases). The V and J ends lost 4 bases and 0 bases respectively, with 12 bases between them. CDR3 length equals 15 residues. Germline loops: CDR1 SGHRS, CDR2 YFSETQ.

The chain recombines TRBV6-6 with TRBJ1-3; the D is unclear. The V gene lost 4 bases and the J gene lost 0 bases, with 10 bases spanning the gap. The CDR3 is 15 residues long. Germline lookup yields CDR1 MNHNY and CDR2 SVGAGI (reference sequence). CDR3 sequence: CASSLVAVSGNTIYF. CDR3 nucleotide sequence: TGTGCCAGCAGTTTAGTAGCCGTCTCTGGAAACACCATATATTTT.

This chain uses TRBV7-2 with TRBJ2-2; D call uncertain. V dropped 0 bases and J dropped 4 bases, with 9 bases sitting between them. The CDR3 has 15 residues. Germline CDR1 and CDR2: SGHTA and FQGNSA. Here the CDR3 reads CASSLAQSSTGELFF. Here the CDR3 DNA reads TGTGCCAGCAGCTTAGCGCAATCGAGCACCGGGGAGCTGTTTTTT.

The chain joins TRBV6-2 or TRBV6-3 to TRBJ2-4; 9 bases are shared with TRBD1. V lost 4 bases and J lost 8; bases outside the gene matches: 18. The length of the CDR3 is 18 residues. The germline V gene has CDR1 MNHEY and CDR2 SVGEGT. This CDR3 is CASSSSSTPGQGRDIQYF. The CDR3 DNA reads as TGTGCCAGCAGTTCCTCCTCGACACCGGGACAGGGAAGGGACATTCAGTACTTC.

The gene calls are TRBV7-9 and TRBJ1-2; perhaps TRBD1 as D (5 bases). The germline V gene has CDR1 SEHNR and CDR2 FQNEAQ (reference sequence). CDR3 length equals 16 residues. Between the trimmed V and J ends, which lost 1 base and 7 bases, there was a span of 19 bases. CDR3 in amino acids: CASSLERGGASSGYTF. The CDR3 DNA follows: TGTGCCAGCAGCTTAGAACGAGGAGGGGCGTCGAGTGGCTACACCTTC.

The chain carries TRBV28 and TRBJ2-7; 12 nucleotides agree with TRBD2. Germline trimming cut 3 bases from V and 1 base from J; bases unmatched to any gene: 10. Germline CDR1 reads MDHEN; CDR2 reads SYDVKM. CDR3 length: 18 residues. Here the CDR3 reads CASSFLRTSGTTSYEQYF. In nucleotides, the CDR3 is TGTGCCAGCAGTTTTCTTAGGACTAGCGGGACTACTTCCTACGAGCAGTACTTC. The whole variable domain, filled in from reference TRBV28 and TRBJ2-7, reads DVKVTQSSRYLVKRTGEKVFLECVQDMDHENMFWYRQDPGLGLRLIYFSYDVKMKEKGDIPEGYSVSREKKERFSLILESASTNQTSMYLCASSFLRTSGTTSYEQYFGPGTRLTVT.

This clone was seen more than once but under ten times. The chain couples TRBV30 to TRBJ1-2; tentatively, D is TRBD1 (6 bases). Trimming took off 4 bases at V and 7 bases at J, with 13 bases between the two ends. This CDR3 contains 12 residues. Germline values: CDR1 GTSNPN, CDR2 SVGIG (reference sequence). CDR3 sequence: CAWTMTGGGYTF. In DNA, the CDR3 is TGTGCCTGGACAATGACAGGTGGTGGCTACACCTTC.